Listed below are T cell receptor beta chains from one sample, sequenced in a study of graft-versus-host responses after intestinal transplantation. The repertoire was sequenced with immunoSEQ multiplex PCR; TCRdb's copy has only in-frame clones and lacks some. The table includes 25,000 or so clones, 85% to 95% detected once. The sample consisted of PBMCs, taken around 40 days after intestinal transplant. These receptors originate from a human patient who received an intestinal transplant, so some T cells may come from the graft donor. Both conserved end residues are part of each CDR3. The D gene is left open where the match is weak. For some rows the clone size is stated as once, few or many, or as a class when expanded; others skip it.

TRBV29-1	.	TRBJ1-4	TRBD1	CSVERGPTNEKLFF	TGCAGCGTTGAGAGGGGGCCTACTAATGAAAAACTGTTTTTT
TRBV6-6	.	TRBJ2-3	.	CASSQDSSTDTQYF	TGTGCCAGCAGCCAGGACAGCAGCACAGATACGCAGTATTTT
TRBV27	.	TRBJ1-1	TRBD1	CASITPGTGDTEAFF	TGTGCCAGCATTACTCCGGGGACAGGGGACACTGAAGCTTTCTTT
TRBV6-5	.	TRBJ2-7	.	CASGPSSYEQYF	TGTGCCAGCGGTCCCTCCTCCTACGAGCAGTACTTC
TRBV15	.	TRBJ2-7	.	CATSREGAEQYF	TGTGCCACCAGCAGAGAAGGGGCCGAGCAGTACTTC
TRBV9	once	TRBJ2-1	.	CASSAPVTSSYNEQFF	TGTGCCAGCAGCGCCCCAGTGACGAGCTCCTACAATGAGCAGTTCTTC
TRBV18	.	TRBJ1-1	TRBD1	CASSLLQGGSTEAFF	TGTGCCAGCTCACTCCTACAGGGGGGCAGCACTGAAGCTTTCTTT
TRBV27	.	TRBJ2-7	.	CASSLGYEQYF	TGTGCCAGCAGTTTGGGCTACGAGCAGTACTTC
TRBV7-6	.	TRBJ2-7	.	CASSLGSDGAYEQYF	TGTGCCAGCAGCTTAGGATCGGACGGGGCCTACGAGCAGTACTTC
TRBV7-9	.	TRBJ1-2	.	CASSLVGDRGYTF	TGTGCCAGCAGCTTAGTTGGGGATCGTGGCTACACCTTC
TRBV11-2	.	TRBJ2-1	.	CASSLDYRDYYNEQFF	TGTGCCAGCAGCTTAGATTATCGAGACTATTACAATGAGCAGTTCTTC
TRBV21-1	.	TRBJ2-7	.	CASSNRGRGQSYEQYF	TGTGCCAGCAGCAATCGCGGCAGGGGGCAATCCTACGAGCAGTACTTC
TRBV5-8	.	TRBJ2-2	.	CASSPVTGELFF	TGTGCCAGCAGCCCAGTCACCGGGGAGCTGTTTTTT
TRBV7-3	.	TRBJ2-1	TRBD2	CASSPQRESPYNEQFF	TGTGCCAGCAGCCCACAGCGGGAGAGCCCTTACAATGAGCAGTTCTTC
TRBV27	.	TRBJ2-7	.	CASSPTWVGPDEQYF	TGTGCCAGCAGTCCCACCTGGGTTGGTCCGGACGAGCAGTACTTC
TRBV6-4	.	TRBJ2-2	.	CASSEQGGTGELFF	TGTGCCAGCAGTGAACAGGGAGGCACCGGGGAGCTGTTTTTT
TRBV28	.	TRBJ1-1	.	CASSSPGTEAFF	TGTGCCAGCAGTTCCCCGGGAACTGAAGCTTTCTTT
TRBV29-1	.	TRBJ2-1	.	CSARRGRANEQFF	TGCAGCGCCCGGAGGGGGAGGGCCAATGAGCAGTTCTTC
TRBV7-2	.	TRBJ2-7	.	CASSLSTPSYEQYF	TGTGCCAGCAGCTTATCGACGCCGTCCTACGAGCAGTACTTC
TRBV5-6	.	TRBJ2-1	TRBD2	CASTRVGGDEQFF	TGTGCCAGCACCAGGGTCGGGGGGGATGAGCAGTTCTTC
TRBV18	.	TRBJ2-3	TRBD2	CASSPPGLAVRGNTQYF	TGTGCCAGCTCACCCCCGGGACTAGCGGTTCGTGGAAATACGCAGTATTTT
TRBV23-1	.	TRBJ1-5	.	CASRLIRQPQHF	TGCGCCAGCAGGTTGATCCGTCAGCCCCAGCATTTT
TRBV28	.	TRBJ2-1	.	CASSWGRGSGRARRFF	.
TRBV19	.	TRBJ1-5	TRBD1	CASRDREGLISPQHF	TGTGCCAGTAGGGACAGGGAAGGGCTAATCAGCCCCCAGCATTTT
TRBV4-3	.	TRBJ2-7	.	CASSQDWRDTYEQYF	TGCGCCAGCAGCCAAGATTGGCGGGATACCTACGAGCAGTACTTC
TRBV18	once	TRBJ2-1	.	CASSPRDSPRNEQFF	TGTGCCAGCTCACCCCGCGACTCTCCTAGGAATGAGCAGTTCTTC
TRBV7-8	.	TRBJ2-7	.	CASSLPTKGLYEQYF	TGTGCCAGCAGCTTACCGACAAAGGGGCTCTACGAGCAGTACTTC
TRBV5-1	.	TRBJ2-3	TRBD2	CASSLTSGPSTDTQYF	TGCGCCAGCAGCTTGACTAGCGGTCCTAGCACAGATACGCAGTATTTT
TRBV4-3	.	TRBJ1-1	TRBD1	CASSHPPGQRLNTEAFF	TGCGCCAGCAGCCACCCCCCGGGACAGCGATTAAACACTGAAGCTTTCTTT
TRBV7-9	.	TRBJ2-6	TRBD1	CASSWRTGDVAGANVLTF	TGTGCCAGCAGCTGGCGGACAGGGGACGTCGCTGGGGCCAACGTCCTGACTTTC
TRBV18	.	TRBJ2-3	.	CASSYREGSTDTQYF	TGTGCCAGCTCATACAGGGAGGGAAGCACAGATACGCAGTATTTT
TRBV7-2	.	TRBJ2-7	.	CASSLALRDRVRYEQYF	TGTGCCAGCAGCTTAGCGCTTCGGGATCGAGTTAGATACGAGCAGTACTTC
TRBV4-1	.	TRBJ1-2	TRBD1	CASSQGQGAHSGYTF	TGCGCCAGCAGCCAAGGGCAGGGGGCTCATAGTGGCTACACCTTC
TRBV4-2	.	TRBJ2-4	TRBD2	CASSQGGGAVLAKNIQYF	TGTGCCAGCAGCCAAGGGGGGGGAGCAGTCCTAGCCAAAAACATTCAGTACTTC
TRBV7-8	.	TRBJ1-2	.	CASSTTGNNYGYTF	TGTGCCAGCAGCACAACAGGGAATAACTATGGCTACACCTTC
TRBV20-1	.	TRBJ1-2	.	CSADEGYTF	TGCAGTGCGGATGAGGGCTACACCTTC
TRBV5-1	.	TRBJ1-5	TRBD1	CASSWTGAHHQPQHF	TGCGCCAGCAGTTGGACAGGGGCCCACCATCAGCCCCAGCATTTT
TRBV4-1	.	TRBJ1-2	.	CASSPTAYYGYTF	TGCGCCAGCAGCCCCACGGCCTACTATGGCTACACCTTC
TRBV7-6	.	TRBJ2-1	TRBD2	CASSTAGTSVGEQFF	TGTGCCAGCAGCACCGCCGGGACTAGCGTGGGTGAGCAGTTCTTC
TRBV7-6	once	TRBJ2-3	TRBD2	CASSSGLASTDTQYF	TGTGCCAGCAGCTCCGGACTAGCGAGCACAGATACGCAGTATTTT
TRBV9	.	TRBJ2-7	.	CASSADPAYEQYF	TGTGCCAGCAGCGCCGACCCTGCCTACGAGCAGTACTTC
TRBV6-6	.	TRBJ2-2	.	CASRDGLGTGELFF	TGTGCCAGCAGGGACGGCCTGGGCACCGGGGAGCTGTTTTTT
TRBV13	.	TRBJ1-1	.	CASSAPSEGIGNTEAFF	TGTGCCAGCAGCGCCCCCAGCGAGGGGATCGGTAACACTGAAGCTTTCTTT
TRBV9	.	TRBJ1-2	TRBD1	CASSVGGTGGDYGYTF	TGTGCCAGCAGCGTAGGAGGGACAGGGGGCGACTATGGCTACACCTTC
TRBV11-2	.	TRBJ1-1	.	CASKPDPANTEAFF	TGTGCCAGCAAACCCGACCCGGCTAACACTGAAGCTTTCTTT
TRBV28	.	TRBJ2-3	TRBD1	CASSFVDREVPHFTDTQYF	TGTGCCAGCAGTTTCGTGGACAGGGAAGTTCCCCACTTCACAGATACGCAGTATTTT
TRBV18	.	TRBJ2-7	TRBD2	CASSPWASGRRQYF	TGTGCCAGCTCACCTTGGGCTAGCGGGAGAAGGCAGTACTTC
TRBV18	.	TRBJ2-7	.	CASSPRRDNGPYEQYF	TGTGCCAGCTCACCGCGGAGGGACAACGGTCCCTACGAGCAGTACTTC
TRBV30	.	TRBJ1-1	.	CAWSVDTSAEAFF	TGTGCCTGGAGTGTAGACACATCCGCTGAAGCTTTCTTT
TRBV5-1	.	TRBJ2-4	TRBD1	CASSLGGLGQVKNIQYF	TGCGCCAGCAGCTTGGGGGGCCTGGGACAGGTCAAAAACATTCAGTACTTC
TRBV13	.	TRBJ1-1	.	CASSLKWNTEAFF	TGTGCCAGCAGCTTAAAATGGAACACTGAAGCTTTCTTT
TRBV9	.	TRBJ2-1	TRBD2	CASSVGSGREAEQFF	TGTGCCAGCAGCGTAGGTAGCGGGCGGGAGGCTGAGCAGTTCTTC
TRBV4-1	.	TRBJ1-2	TRBD1	CASSQDPGGTIYGYTF	TGCGCCAGCAGCCAAGATCCAGGGGGGACCATCTATGGCTACACCTTC